These T cell receptor beta chains were read from a single sample in a study of cytomegalovirus exposure and HLA in healthy donors. Profiling relied on immunoSEQ multiplex PCR, and the TCRdb table lists in-frame clones only, not all of them. The data contain 150,000 to 200,000 clones, 90% to 97% of them seen just once; the ten biggest clones take up 0.8% to 1%. Source material: PBMCs. These receptors were collected from a woman under 30 in good health and CMV-seronegative. Both conserved end residues are trimmed from each CDR3.

V gene	J gene	CDR3 protein
TRBV9	TRBJ2-2	ASSVVSGGKSGELF
TRBV7-2	TRBJ2-7	ASSLYGPYEQY
TRBV4-3	TRBJ2-2	ASSQRTSGGAGGELF
TRBV5-1	TRBJ2-1	ASSFGGQNNEQF
TRBV11-2	TRBJ2-3	ASSKTSGGAVTQY
TRBV7-2	TRBJ2-3	ASSSPSTDTQY
TRBV9	TRBJ1-1	ASSVGTGTEAF
TRBV18	TRBJ1-2	ASSPLRDPADYGYT
TRBV2	TRBJ2-2	ASSPLQGSNTGELF
TRBV4-3	TRBJ2-3	ASSQDIQSTDTQY
TRBV5-6	TRBJ1-1	ASSSKVRRNTEAF
TRBV27	TRBJ1-4	ASSIWGGEKLF
TRBV9	TRBJ2-1	ASSVTGADNEQF
TRBV4-2	TRBJ2-2	ASSQGLAGAWNTGELF
TRBV5-1	TRBJ2-3	ASSSDRYSTDTQY
TRBV7-2	TRBJ2-3	ASSLRGRTSSTDTQY
TRBV5-1	TRBJ2-1	ASSLGLVPTEQF
TRBV7-7	TRBJ2-1	ASSASLAGGPNEQF
TRBV10-3	TRBJ2-2	AIRLAGAGELF
TRBV9	TRBJ2-7	ASSEGLRSAQQY
TRBV6-5	TRBJ1-5	ASSPAGGHQPQH
TRBV6-5	TRBJ2-5	ASSYSGGAGETQY
TRBV28	TRBJ2-1	ASESGGAYEQF
TRBV15	TRBJ2-7	ATRPKGAYEQY
TRBV18	TRBJ1-6	ASSQKQDSPLH
TRBV19	TRBJ1-5	ATTQDLSGYSNQPQH
TRBV18	TRBJ2-5	ASSPPGLAGMWETQY
TRBV7-3	TRBJ2-1	ASSSSLARYNEQF
TRBV27	TRBJ2-5	ASSPAGTGSSVQY
TRBV13	TRBJ2-1	ASSLEPLAGNEQF
TRBV4-3	TRBJ2-7	ASSPTPLALAPSGEQY
TRBV2	TRBJ2-5	ASSDQTSGGWETQY
TRBV7-9	TRBJ2-7	ASSLATVHPDEQY